Shown below are 26 T cell receptor beta chains from a single sample sequenced in a study of blood T cell repertoires in COVID-19. Profiling relied on immunoSEQ multiplex PCR, and the TCRdb table lists in-frame clones only, not all of them. The sample has about 100,000 clones, around 87% seen once; the top ten hold more than 9%. Input material: peripheral blood. These receptors were obtained from a woman in her twenties or thirties with acute or convalescent COVID-19.

The chain has TRBV7-8 and TRBJ1-1; D is ambiguous. The CDR3 covers 14 residues. Trimming shortened V by 5 bases and J by 3 bases, and 13 bases separated the two germline ends. In germline, CDR1 is SGHVS, CDR2 FQNEAQ. CDR3 sequence reads: CASSPPRRDTEAFF. The DNA of the CDR3 is TGTGCCAGCAGCCCGCCCCGGCGGGACACTGAAGCTTTCTTT.

This clone was recorded only once. This chain uses TRBV2 with TRBJ2-1; D is unresolved. V was shortened by 6 bases and J by 0 bases, with 6 bases between the two germline ends. The CDR3 is 13 residues long. The germline gives CDR1 SNHLY, CDR2 FYNNEI. The chain's CDR3 is CASRVSSYNEQFF. The CDR3 DNA follows: TGTGCCAGCAGAGTGAGCTCCTACAATGAGCAGTTCTTC.

The rearrangement uses TRBV9 and TRBJ1-3; TRBD1 matches at 7 bases. The CDR3 is made up of 15 amino acids. CDR1 SGDLS and CDR2 YYNGEE come from the germline V gene. The ends lost 3 bases at V and 3 bases at J; junction bases unmatched: 6. DNA for the CDR3: TGTGCCAGCAGCGCGACAGGGAATGGTGGAAACACCATATATTTT. It is translated as CASSATGNGGNTIYF.

The chain has TRBV6-4 and TRBJ1-1; 8 nucleotides agree with TRBD1. J lost 1 base, V lost 7 bases, and 11 bases had no gene match. CDR1 is MRHNA and CDR2 is SNTAGT in the germline V gene. The CDR3 consists of 16 residues. The CDR3 loop reads CASTLLRTGSNTEAFF. DNA for the CDR3: TGTGCCAGCACCCTACTCCGGACAGGGTCGAACACTGAAGCTTTCTTT.

The chain has TRBV4-1 and TRBJ2-1; 16 bases match TRBD2. CDR1 and CDR2 (germline): MGHRA, YSYEKL. CDR3 length: 20 amino acids. Trimming cost V 4 bases and J 8 bases; bases outside gene matches: 17. CDR3 sequence reads: CASSLRSGTSGGALLDEQFF. CDR3 nucleotides: TGCGCCAGCAGCCTACGATCCGGGACTAGCGGGGGGGCGCTCTTGGATGAGCAGTTCTTC.

The chain recombines TRBV7-2 with TRBJ1-2; TRBD1 aligns across 9 bases. The CDR3 spans 15 residues. Unmatched junction bases numbered 3, after V lost 0 bases and J lost 4 bases. Germline CDR1 and CDR2: SGHTA and FQGNSA. CDR3 DNA sequence: TGTGCCAGCAGCTTAGCCGGGACAGGGCTCTATGGCTACACCTTC. It translates to CASSLAGTGLYGYTF.

The V call is TRBV7-8, the J call TRBJ2-7; D gene ambiguous. The length of the CDR3 is 13 residues. The V gene's germline CDR1 is SGHVS and CDR2 FQNEAQ. V was shortened by 0 bases and J by 2 bases, with 5 bases between the two germline ends. The CDR3, as DNA: TGTGCCAGCAGCTTAGCCCTCCCCTACGAGCAGTACTTC. Translation: CASSLALPYEQYF.

The chain recombines TRBV30 with TRBJ1-1; no definite D call. This CDR3 spans 13 amino acids. V shed 3 bases and J shed 0 bases, with 8 bases lying between them. The germline gives CDR1 GTSNPN, CDR2 SVGIG (reference sequence). The CDR3 sequence: CAWRGALNTEAFF. The CDR3 DNA reads TGTGCCTGGAGGGGAGCCTTGAACACTGAAGCTTTCTTT.

The genes are TRBV27 and TRBJ1-4, with a possible D match to TRBD1 (5 bases). Trimming removed 3 bases from V and 4 bases from J, with 18 bases in between. Germline V gene data show CDR1 as MNHEY and CDR2 as SMNVEV (reference sequence). The CDR3 has 17 residues. The CDR3 reads CASSFIPGAGLNEKLFF. The CDR3 DNA follows: TGTGCCAGCAGTTTTATACCCGGCGCAGGGCTTAATGAAAAACTGTTTTTT.

The genes are TRBV9 and TRBJ2-7; D is uncertain. V lost 3 bases and J 4 bases, leaving 11 bases between the germline ends. This CDR3 spans 13 amino acids. Germline CDR1 reads SGDLS; CDR2 reads YYNGEE. The CDR3 loop reads CASSAAPTYEQYF. CDR3 DNA: TGTGCCAGCAGCGCCGCGCCTACGTACGAGCAGTACTTC.

The chain recombines TRBV6-6 with TRBJ2-7, with 8 nucleotides matching TRBD2. J lost 4 bases, V lost 2 bases, and 7 bases had no gene match. The CDR3 runs to 15 residues. In germline, CDR1 is MNHNY, CDR2 SVGAGI (reference sequence). CDR3 residues: CASSYGRGASYEQYF. The CDR3 nucleotides are TGTGCCAGCAGTTACGGGCGGGGGGCATCGTACGAGCAGTACTTC.

V usage is TRBV14 and J usage is TRBJ1-4, with 8 nucleotides matching TRBD1. In germline, CDR1 is SGHDN, CDR2 FVKESK. CDR3 length: 16 amino acids. The junction had 4 bases not matched to a gene; V was cut back by 0 bases and J by 4 bases. The CDR3 bases are TGTGCCAGCAGCCAAGATCGGACAGGGATTAATGAAAAACTGTTTTTT. Protein: CASSQDRTGINEKLFF.

The CDR3 spells CASSPRRGSGYEQYF. In DNA form, the CDR3 reads TGTGCCAGCAGCCCCCGGCGGGGTTCAGGCTACGAGCAGTACTTC. The chain combines TRBV7-2 with TRBJ2-7, with D perhaps TRBD2 (6 bases). Per germline, CDR1 SGHTA and CDR2 FQGNSA. The length of the CDR3 is 15 residues. Trimming took off 5 bases at V and 3 bases at J, with 17 bases between the two ends.

V is TRBV12-3 or TRBV12-4 and J is TRBJ2-1; a weak D match, TRBD1 (5 bases). V lost 6 bases and J lost 12, with 15 bases in between. The CDR3 has 12 amino acids. The CDR3 loop is CASSLPRVGQFF. The CDR3, as DNA: TGTGCCAGCAGCCTCCCCAGGGTGGGGCAGTTCTTC.

This chain joins TRBV7-9 and TRBJ2-3; D is possibly TRBD2 (5 bases). The germline V and J ends were trimmed by 4 bases and 6 bases, with 26 bases remaining between them. Germline V lookup: CDR1 SEHNR, CDR2 FQNEAQ (reference sequence). This CDR3 has 18 amino acids. The CDR3, as DNA: TGTGCCAGCAGCTCACCCGCCAGGAGGTATACAGATTCGGATACGCAGTATTTT. It encodes CASSSPARRYTDSDTQYF.

The chain recombines TRBV6-6 with TRBJ2-7; 7 bases align to TRBD1. The CDR3 is made up of 15 amino acids. Losses at the gene ends were 6 bases for V and 3 bases for J; bases not matched to a gene: 11. Germline V gives CDR1 MNHNY, CDR2 SVGAGI (reference sequence). The CDR3: CASSPRGQPGYEQYF. The CDR3 coding sequence is TGTGCCAGCAGCCCCCGGGGACAGCCGGGCTACGAGCAGTACTTC.

This chain joins TRBV9 and TRBJ1-5, with 9 bases lining up with TRBD1. The CDR3 spans 14 residues. Germline assignment: CDR1 SGDLS and CDR2 YYNGEE. The J segment lost 4 bases and the V segment lost 7 bases, leaving 6 bases of the junction unmatched. The CDR3 nucleotides read TGTGCCAGCGGACAGGGGAGTGGAAATCAGCCCCAGCATTTT. This translates into CASGQGSGNQPQHF.

This chain connects TRBV7-8 to TRBJ2-7; perhaps TRBD2 as D (6 bases). Germline CDR1 and CDR2: SGHVS and FQNEAQ. V dropped 1 base and J dropped 6 bases, with 19 bases sitting between them. The CDR3 has 16 amino acids. The CDR3, as DNA: TGTGCCAGCAGCTTAGTATTGGGACCCCGGGGGAGCGAGCAGTACTTC. This gives the protein CASSLVLGPRGSEQYF.

About this clone itself: A junction boundary mismatches the germline segment, possibly from a read error. The chain uses TRBV6-1 and TRBJ2-7; the match to TRBD2 covers 10 bases. From germline, CDR1 is MNHNS and CDR2 SASEGT. This CDR3 comprises 14 residues. CDR3 loop: CASTELLAGDEQYF. The CDR3 region has the DNA TGTGCCAGCACTGAACTCCTAGCGGGGGACGAGCAGTACTTC.

The chain is built from TRBV7-9 and TRBJ1-2, with D uncertain. V gave up 2 bases and J gave up 5 bases, with 15 bases separating them. Germline assignment: CDR1 SEHNR and CDR2 FQNEAQ (reference sequence). The CDR3 totals 15 residues. CDR3 in DNA: TGTGCCAGCAGCTTACCCCCAGGTTCGGGGTATGGCTACACCTTC. It yields the protein CASSLPPGSGYGYTF.

The chain combines TRBV27 with TRBJ1-2; D unclear. Per germline, CDR1 MNHEY and CDR2 SMNVEV (reference sequence). CDR3 size: 15 residues. The V gene lost 1 base and the J gene lost 2 bases, with 11 bases spanning the gap. The CDR3 DNA follows: TGTGCCAGCAGTTTATGGGCAGAGCAGAACTATGGCTACACCTTC. Translating it yields CASSLWAEQNYGYTF.

The V gene is TRBV11-2, the J gene TRBJ1-1, with D perhaps matching TRBD1 (6 bases). V lost 2 bases, J lost 4 bases, and 23 bases lay in between. The CDR3 loop spans 18 amino acids. CDR1 is SGHAT and CDR2 is FQNNGV in the germline V gene. CDR3 amino acids: CASSLYRVKRGWGTEAFF. In nucleotides, the CDR3 is TGTGCCAGCAGCTTATACAGGGTTAAAAGGGGTTGGGGCACTGAAGCTTTCTTT.

The chain carries TRBV19 and TRBJ1-5, with 11 nucleotides matching TRBD1. J lost 7 bases, V lost 6 bases, and 2 bases had no gene match. Germline V gene lookup returns CDR1 LNHDA and CDR2 SQIVND (reference sequence). CDR3 length: 13 residues. The CDR3 region is CASRRTGGQPQHF. In DNA, the CDR3 is TGTGCCAGTAGACGGACAGGGGGCCAGCCCCAGCATTTT. The full variable domain, rest sourced from reference TRBV19 and TRBJ1-5, is DGGITQSPKYLFRKEGQNVTLSCEQNLNHDAMYWYRQDPGQGLRLIYYSQIVNDFQKGDIAEGYSVSREKKESFPLTVTSAQKNPTAFYLCASRRTGGQPQHFGDGTRLSIL.

The chain carries TRBV19 and TRBJ2-1; 8 positions agree with TRBD2. Germline V gene sequence: CDR1 LNHDA, CDR2 SQIVND (reference sequence). This CDR3 has 14 residues. V lost 5 bases, J lost 5 bases, and 5 bases stayed unmatched. CDR3 residues: CASSRGGRNNEQFF. CDR3 nucleotide sequence: TGTGCCAGTAGTCGGGGGGGGAGAAACAATGAGCAGTTCTTC.

This rearrangement joins TRBV4-1 to TRBJ1-4, with 9 bases fitting TRBD1. The junction had 7 bases not matched to a gene; V was cut back by 1 base and J by 10 bases. The germline V gene encodes CDR1 MGHRA and CDR2 YSYEKL. This CDR3 is 15 amino acids long. For the CDR3, the DNA is TGCGCCAGCAGCCAAGCCGGACAGGGGTGGGGAAAACTGTTTTTT. Residues: CASSQAGQGWGKLFF.

The chain uses TRBV28 and TRBJ1-2; the D is unclear. CDR3 length equals 12 residues. V was pared by 11 bases and J by 4 bases, with 14 bases between. Germline V gene lookup returns CDR1 MDHEN and CDR2 SYDVKM. The CDR3 loop is CACTASAYGYTF. Written as DNA, the CDR3 is TGTGCCTGTACAGCCAGTGCCTATGGCTACACCTTC.